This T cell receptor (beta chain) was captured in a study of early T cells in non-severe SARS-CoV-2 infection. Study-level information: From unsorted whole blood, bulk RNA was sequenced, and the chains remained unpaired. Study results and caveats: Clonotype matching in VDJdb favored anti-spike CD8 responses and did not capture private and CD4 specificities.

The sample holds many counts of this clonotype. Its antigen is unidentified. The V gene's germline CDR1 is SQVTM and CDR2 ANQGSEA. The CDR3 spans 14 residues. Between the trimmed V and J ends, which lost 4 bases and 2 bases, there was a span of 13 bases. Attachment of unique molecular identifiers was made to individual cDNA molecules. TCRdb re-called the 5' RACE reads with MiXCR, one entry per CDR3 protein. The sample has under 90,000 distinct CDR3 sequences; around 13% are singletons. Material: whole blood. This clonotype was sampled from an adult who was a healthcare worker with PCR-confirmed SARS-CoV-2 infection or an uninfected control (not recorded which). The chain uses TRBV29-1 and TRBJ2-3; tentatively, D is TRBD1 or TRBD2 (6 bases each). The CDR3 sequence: CSVAIGGVTDTQYF. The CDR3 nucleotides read TGCAGCGTTGCCATCGGGGGCGTCACAGATACGCAGTATTTT.